One sample yielded the 16 T cell receptor beta chains listed below, sequenced in a study of OX40 agonist ivuxolimab in advanced cancers. This table comes from immunoSEQ multiplex PCR, and its TCRdb copy is limited to in-frame clones, with some not included. The sample includes about 61,000 clones, about 88% seen only once; the top ten take around 1.2%. This specimen consisted of CD4+ or CD8+ T cells sorted from blood, obtained in a trial of the OX40 agonist ivuxolimab. The source is an adult with an advanced solid tumor such as melanoma, head and neck, liver or kidney cancer.

This clone was detected a few times. The genes are TRBV19 and TRBJ1-6; D gene uncertain. V was clipped by 3 bases and J by 9 bases, with 12 bases between them. CDR3 length: 14 amino acids. Germline V CDR1 and CDR2: LNHDA, SQIVND (reference sequence). CDR3 DNA: TGTGCCAGTAGTATCTCCCCTCTGGGTTCACCCCTCCACTTT. It is translated as CASSISPLGSPLHF.

The chain has TRBV6-5 and TRBJ1-2; D is ambiguous. The ends were cut back, 4 bases at V and 4 bases at J, with 10 bases in the middle. CDR3 length: 13 residues. Per the germline V gene, CDR1 is MNHEY and CDR2 is SVGAGI. CDR3 in DNA: TGTGCCAGCAGTTCTGGACGGCCCTATGGCTACACCTTC. Residues: CASSSGRPYGYTF.

This sequence joins TRBV5-5 and TRBJ1-2, with a weak D call TRBD1 (5 bases). Trimming left V 4 bases short and J 3 bases short, with 16 bases between. Per the germline V gene, CDR1 is SGHKS and CDR2 is YYEKEE (reference sequence). The CDR3 length is 15 residues. Here the CDR3 DNA reads TGTGCCAGCAGCGATAGGAGGCGGGGGGACTATGGCTACACCTTC. Its protein is CASSDRRRGDYGYTF.

This rearrangement joins TRBV7-3 to TRBJ2-1; 10 bases agree with TRBD2. This CDR3 has 16 residues. After removal of 6 bases from V and 3 bases from J, the junction contained 8 bases not matched to a gene. Looked up from germline, CDR1 is SGHTA and CDR2 is FQGTGA. In DNA form, the CDR3 reads TGTGCCAGCAGTCCCGGGACTAGCGTAATCTACAATGAGCAGTTCTTC. Residues: CASSPGTSVIYNEQFF.

The V and J genes are TRBV27 and TRBJ1-2, with a tentative D call TRBD1 (6 bases). The V and J ends lost 7 bases and 2 bases respectively, with 20 bases between them. The CDR3 is 16 amino acids. In germline, CDR1 is MNHEY, CDR2 SMNVEV (reference sequence). CDR3 bases: TGTGCCAGCAAGCAAATAAACACGGGACACAACTATGGCTACACCTTC. Amino acids: CASKQINTGHNYGYTF.

V is TRBV19 and J is TRBJ2-1; 8 bases are shared with TRBD2. The CDR3 consists of 17 residues. J gave up 3 bases and V 5 bases, and 12 bases lay outside the gene matches. Per the germline V gene, CDR1 is LNHDA and CDR2 is SQIVND (reference sequence). Here the CDR3 reads CASSPSLISGGYNEQFF. The CDR3 nucleotides read TGTGCCAGTAGTCCCTCCCTAATAAGCGGGGGCTACAATGAGCAGTTCTTC.

The chain recombines TRBV25-1 with TRBJ2-1; TRBD2 matches at 7 bases. Germline V gene data show CDR1 as MGHDK and CDR2 as SYGVNS. The CDR3 extends over 15 amino acids. The ends lost 1 base at V and 8 bases at J; junction bases unmatched: 8. The CDR3 DNA follows: TGTGCCAGCAGTGAATTAAACGCAGGGAGGGATGAGCAGTTCTTC. It translates to CASSELNAGRDEQFF.

The chain joins TRBV29-1 to TRBJ1-2; a possible D gene is TRBD1 (5 bases). CDR1 is SQVTM, CDR2 ANQGSEA, per germline. The CDR3 runs 12 residues. V was shortened by 4 bases and J by 7 bases, with 13 bases between the two germline ends. The CDR3 reads CSVVAGSAGYTF. The CDR3, as DNA: TGCAGCGTTGTGGCAGGGTCGGCTGGCTACACCTTC.

The chain uses TRBV7-9 and TRBJ1-5; the match to TRBD1 covers 8 bases. The V segment lost 1 base and the J segment 3 bases; nucleotides outside the gene matches: 5. This CDR3 region has 16 residues. The germline V gene has CDR1 SEHNR and CDR2 FQNEAQ (reference sequence). The CDR3 DNA sequence: TGTGCCAGCAGCTTAGGAACAGGGGGTATCAATCAGCCCCAGCATTTT. Translating it yields CASSLGTGGINQPQHF. The full variable domain, its missing parts supplied by reference TRBV7-9 and TRBJ1-5, is DTGVSQNPRHKITKRGQNVTFRCDPISEHNRLYWYRQTLGQGPEFLTYFQNEAQLEKSRLLSDRFSAERPKGSFSTLEIQRTEQGDSAMYLCASSLGTGGINQPQHFGDGTRLSIL.

The gene calls are TRBV2 and TRBJ2-3; no firm D call. The ends were cut back, 3 bases at V and 7 bases at J, with 5 bases in the middle. The CDR3 runs to 11 residues. Germline-derived CDR1 and CDR2 are SNHLY and FYNNEI. DNA for the CDR3: TGTGCCAGCAGTGAGGGGAATACGCAGTATTTT. It is translated as CASSEGNTQYF. Complete variable domain (other parts from reference TRBV2 and TRBJ2-3): EPEVTQTPSHQVTQMGQEVILRCVPISNHLYFYWYRQILGQKVEFLVSFYNNEISEKSEIFDDQFSVERPDGSNFTLKIRSTKLEDSAMYFCASSEGNTQYFGPGTRLTVL.

The rearrangement joins TRBV19 to TRBJ2-6; TRBD1 or TRBD2 may be the D gene (5 bases each). This CDR3 comprises 16 residues. CDR1 LNHDA and CDR2 SQIVND come from the germline V gene (reference sequence). V dropped 3 bases and J dropped 0 bases, with 9 bases sitting between them. CDR3 sequence (DNA): TGTGCCAGTAGTATGGGACGCAGCTCTGGGGCCAACGTCCTGACTTTC. It translates to CASSMGRSSGANVLTF. Full variable domain (rest looked up from reference TRBV19 and TRBJ2-6): DGGITQSPKYLFRKEGQNVTLSCEQNLNHDAMYWYRQDPGQGLRLIYYSQIVNDFQKGDIAEGYSVSREKKESFPLTVTSAQKNPTAFYLCASSMGRSSGANVLTFGAGSRLTVL.

This chain links TRBV18 with TRBJ2-5, with 9 bases aligning to TRBD1. V dropped 3 bases and J dropped 2; count of bases not matched to a gene: 10. The CDR3 covers 17 residues. Germline CDR1 is KGHSH and CDR2 is LQKENI. The CDR3: CASSPIQGAPRQETQYF. Here the CDR3 DNA reads TGTGCCAGCTCACCGATACAGGGGGCCCCGCGACAAGAGACCCAGTACTTC.

The CDR3 spells CSARDTNEKLFF. CDR3 DNA: TGCAGCGCCAGGGACACTAATGAAAAACTGTTTTTT. This rearrangement joins TRBV29-1 to TRBJ1-4; perhaps TRBD1 as D (5 bases). CDR1 and CDR2 (germline): SQVTM, ANQGSEA. This CDR3 comprises 12 residues. V lost 7 bases, J lost 2 bases, and 8 bases lay in between.

This clone was seen just once. The genes are TRBV9 and TRBJ1-1, with TRBD1 as a possible D gene (5 bases). With 2 bases removed from V and 4 bases from J, the gap between germline ends came to 9 bases. CDR1 SGDLS and CDR2 YYNGEE come from the germline V gene. This CDR3 is 13 amino acids long. CDR3 sequence reads: CASSVQGGTEAFF. The CDR3 nucleotides read TGTGCCAGCAGCGTTCAGGGTGGCACTGAAGCTTTCTTT.

This clone appeared once. J is TRBJ2-5 and V is TRBV10-2, with 9 nucleotides matching TRBD1. CDR3 length: 15 residues. Germline CDR1 reads WSHSY; CDR2 reads SAAADI. V gave up 4 bases and J gave up 5 bases; unmatched junction bases: 8. CDR3 amino acids: CASSASGQGWETQYF. In DNA form, the CDR3 reads TGCGCCAGCAGTGCTTCGGGACAGGGTTGGGAGACCCAGTACTTC.

The V and J genes are TRBV12-5 and TRBJ2-3; weak D call: TRBD2 (5 bases). Germline loops: CDR1 LGHNT, CDR2 FRNRAP. Deletions cut 3 bases from V and 1 base from J, with 11 bases between. The CDR3 consists of 15 residues. The DNA of the CDR3 is TGTGCTAGTGGTTTCAGCGGTCTAGGCACAGATACGCAGTATTTT. It encodes CASGFSGLGTDTQYF.